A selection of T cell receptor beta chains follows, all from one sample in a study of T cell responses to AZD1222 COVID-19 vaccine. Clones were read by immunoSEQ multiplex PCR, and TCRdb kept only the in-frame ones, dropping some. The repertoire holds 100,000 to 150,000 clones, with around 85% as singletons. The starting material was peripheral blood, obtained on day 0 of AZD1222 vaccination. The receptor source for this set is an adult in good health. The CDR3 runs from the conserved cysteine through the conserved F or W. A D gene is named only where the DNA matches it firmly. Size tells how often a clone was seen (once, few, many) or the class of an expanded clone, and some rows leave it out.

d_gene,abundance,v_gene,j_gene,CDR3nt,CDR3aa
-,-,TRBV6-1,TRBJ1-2,TGTGCCAGCAGTGAATCAGGGGACGACGGCTACACCTTC,CASSESGDDGYTF
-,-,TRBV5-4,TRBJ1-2,TGTGCCAGCAGCCCAAGGGGCCTTAACTATGGCTACACCTTC,CASSPRGLNYGYTF
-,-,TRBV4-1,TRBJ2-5,TGCGCCAGCAGCCCCGGAGGCGAGGGCTGGGGGGAGACCCAGTACTTC,CASSPGGEGWGETQYF
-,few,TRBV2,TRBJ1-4,TGTGCCAGCAGTGTGACAGCTTCCGAAAAACTGTTTTTT,CASSVTASEKLFF
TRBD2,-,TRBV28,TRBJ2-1,TGTGCCAGCGGCGCTAGCGGGGCCTACAATGAGCAGTTCTTC,CASGASGAYNEQFF
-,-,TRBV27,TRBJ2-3,TGTGCCAGCAGTTTCTCGGGGGGCATAGCAGATACGCAGTATTTT,CASSFSGGIADTQYF
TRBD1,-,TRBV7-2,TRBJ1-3,TGTGCCAGCAGCTTTATCACACCGGGACAGGGTGGCGGAAACACCATATATTTT,CASSFITPGQGGGNTIYF
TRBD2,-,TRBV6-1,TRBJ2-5,TGTGCCAGCAGTGAAGTATGGGGAGGGGAGACCCAGTACTTC,CASSEVWGGETQYF
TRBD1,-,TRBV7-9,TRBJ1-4,TGTGCCAGCAGCGGACGGGACAGGGGAGTTGCAACTAATGAAAAACTGTTTTTT,CASSGRDRGVATNEKLFF
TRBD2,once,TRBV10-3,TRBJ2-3,TGTGCCATCAGTGCACAAGCGGGAGGGCCTAAAGATACGCAGTATTTT,CAISAQAGGPKDTQYF
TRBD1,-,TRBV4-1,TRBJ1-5,TGCGCCAGCAGCCAGGGGGGACAGGGGAATCAGCCCCAGCATTTT,CASSQGGQGNQPQHF
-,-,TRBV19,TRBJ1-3,TGTGCCAGTAGTCCACAGTCGTCCTCTGGAAACACCATATATTTT,CASSPQSSSGNTIYF
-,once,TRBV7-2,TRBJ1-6,TGTGCCAGCAGGTTAACGGGAGGATCACCCCTCCACTTT,CASRLTGGSPLHF
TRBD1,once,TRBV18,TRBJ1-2,TGTGCCAGCTCACCCGGACAGGAAGGCGTTGGCTACACCTTC,CASSPGQEGVGYTF